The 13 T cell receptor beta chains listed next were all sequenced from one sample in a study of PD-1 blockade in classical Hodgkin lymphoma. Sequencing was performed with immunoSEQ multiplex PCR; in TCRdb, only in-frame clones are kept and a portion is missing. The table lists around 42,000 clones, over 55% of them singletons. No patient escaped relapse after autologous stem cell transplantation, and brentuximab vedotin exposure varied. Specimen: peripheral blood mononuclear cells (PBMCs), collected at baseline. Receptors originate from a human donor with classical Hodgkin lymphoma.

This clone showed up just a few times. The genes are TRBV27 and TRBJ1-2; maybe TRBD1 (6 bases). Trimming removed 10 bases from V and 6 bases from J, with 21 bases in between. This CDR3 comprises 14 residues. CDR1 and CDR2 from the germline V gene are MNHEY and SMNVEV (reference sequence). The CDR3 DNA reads TGTGCCACACGGTCGACAGGCACCAGGGATGGCTACACCTTC. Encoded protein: CATRSTGTRDGYTF.

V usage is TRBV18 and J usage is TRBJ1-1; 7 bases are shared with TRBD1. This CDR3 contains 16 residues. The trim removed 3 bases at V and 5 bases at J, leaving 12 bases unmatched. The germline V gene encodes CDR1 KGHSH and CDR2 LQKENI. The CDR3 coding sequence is TGTGCCAGCTCACCCACCCTAGCAGGGGGACGGACTGAAGCTTTCTTT. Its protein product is CASSPTLAGGRTEAFF.

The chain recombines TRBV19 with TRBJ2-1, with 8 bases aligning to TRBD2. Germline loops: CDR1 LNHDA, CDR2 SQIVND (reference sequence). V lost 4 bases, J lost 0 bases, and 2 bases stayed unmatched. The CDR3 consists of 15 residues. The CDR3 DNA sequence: TGTGCCAGTAGTAACGGGACTAGCTCCTACAATGAGCAGTTCTTC. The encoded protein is CASSNGTSSYNEQFF.

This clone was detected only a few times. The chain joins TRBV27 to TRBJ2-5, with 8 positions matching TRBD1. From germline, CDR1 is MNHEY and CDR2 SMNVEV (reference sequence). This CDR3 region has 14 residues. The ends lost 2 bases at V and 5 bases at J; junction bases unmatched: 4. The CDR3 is CASSLQGASETQYF. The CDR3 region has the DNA TGTGCCAGCAGTTTACAGGGGGCGTCGGAGACCCAGTACTTC.

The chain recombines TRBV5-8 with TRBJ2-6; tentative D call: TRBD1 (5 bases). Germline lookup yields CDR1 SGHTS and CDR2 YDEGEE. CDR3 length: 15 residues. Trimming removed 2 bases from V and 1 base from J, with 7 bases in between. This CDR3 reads CASSLQVSGANVLTF. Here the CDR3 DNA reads TGTGCCAGCAGCTTACAGGTATCTGGGGCCAACGTCCTGACTTTC.

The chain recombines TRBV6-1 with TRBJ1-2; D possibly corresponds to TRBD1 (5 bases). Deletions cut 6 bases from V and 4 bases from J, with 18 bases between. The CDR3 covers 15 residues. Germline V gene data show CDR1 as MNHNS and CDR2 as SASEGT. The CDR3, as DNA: TGTGCCAGCAGGGCGATACTTGAGGGGAGCTATGGCTACACCTTC. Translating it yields CASRAILEGSYGYTF.

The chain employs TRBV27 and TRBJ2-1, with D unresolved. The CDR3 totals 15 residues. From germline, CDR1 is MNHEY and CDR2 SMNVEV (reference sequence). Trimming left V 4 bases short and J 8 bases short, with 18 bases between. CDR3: CASSWLAIGIYEQFF. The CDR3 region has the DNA TGTGCCAGCAGTTGGTTAGCAATAGGGATTTATGAGCAGTTCTTC.

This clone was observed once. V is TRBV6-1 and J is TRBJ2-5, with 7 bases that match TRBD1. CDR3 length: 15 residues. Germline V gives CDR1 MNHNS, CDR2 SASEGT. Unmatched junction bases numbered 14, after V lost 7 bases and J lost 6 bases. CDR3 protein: CASTLGQAQGKTQYF. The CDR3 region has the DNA TGTGCCAGCACCCTTGGACAGGCCCAGGGGAAGACCCAGTACTTC.

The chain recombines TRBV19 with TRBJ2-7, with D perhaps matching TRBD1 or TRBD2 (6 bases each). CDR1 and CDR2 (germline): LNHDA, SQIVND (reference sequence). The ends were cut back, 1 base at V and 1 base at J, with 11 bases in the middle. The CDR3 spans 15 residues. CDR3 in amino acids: CASSIGRGTSYEQYF. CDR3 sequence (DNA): TGTGCCAGTAGTATAGGGAGGGGGACGTCCTACGAGCAGTACTTC.

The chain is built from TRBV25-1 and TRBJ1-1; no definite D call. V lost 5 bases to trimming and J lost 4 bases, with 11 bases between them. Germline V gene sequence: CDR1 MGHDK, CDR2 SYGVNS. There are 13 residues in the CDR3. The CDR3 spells CASSPWGSTEAFF. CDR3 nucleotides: TGTGCCAGCAGTCCCTGGGGTAGCACTGAAGCTTTCTTT.

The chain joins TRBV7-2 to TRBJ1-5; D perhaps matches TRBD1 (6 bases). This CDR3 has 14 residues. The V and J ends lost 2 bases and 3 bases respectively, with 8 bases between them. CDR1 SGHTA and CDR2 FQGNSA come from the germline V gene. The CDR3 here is CASSLWTDNQPQHF. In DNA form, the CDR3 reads TGTGCCAGCAGCTTATGGACAGACAATCAGCCCCAGCATTTT.

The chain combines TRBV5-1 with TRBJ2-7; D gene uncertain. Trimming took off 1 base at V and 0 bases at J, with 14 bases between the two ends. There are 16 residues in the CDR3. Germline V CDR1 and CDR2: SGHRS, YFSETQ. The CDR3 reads CASSLMGFGYSYEQYF. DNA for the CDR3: TGCGCCAGCAGCTTGATGGGTTTTGGATACTCCTACGAGCAGTACTTC.

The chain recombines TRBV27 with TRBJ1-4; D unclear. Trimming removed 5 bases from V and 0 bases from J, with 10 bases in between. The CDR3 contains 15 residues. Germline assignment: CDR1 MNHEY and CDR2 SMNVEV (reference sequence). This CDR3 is CASSLTVATNEKLFF. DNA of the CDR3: TGTGCCAGCAGTCTAACAGTCGCAACTAATGAAAAACTGTTTTTT.